This T cell receptor (beta chain) was sequenced during a study of Ad26.COV2.S vaccination and SARS-CoV-2 variants. Broader study findings: TCR breadth and depth analyses may have underestimated total T cell responses. Higher spike-specific TCR breadth was found in vaccine recipients than in placebo recipients.

CDR1 and CDR2 (germline): SNHLY, FYNNEI. This CDR3 spans 11 amino acids. The V end was cut by 7 bases, the J end by 6 bases, with 10 bases between. Details on this clone: What it recognizes is unknown.

Treatment described: around 19 received Ad26.COV2.S at low or high dose, single or two shots; 5 received placebo; per-sample allocation not given. Samples came from day 63 after the first vaccine or placebo injection. Boston provided a donor who was an adult aged 18-55 years. Sequencing used immunoSEQ multiplex PCR; TCRdb keeps in-frame clones, though not all of them. The table shows hundreds of thousands of clones, with 75% to 90% occurring only once. J is TRBJ2-7 and V is TRBV2; a possible D gene is TRBD1 (6 bases). The source material was peripheral blood, sampled in a trial of Ad26.COV2.S vaccine versus placebo. The TCR comes from a person aged 18 to 65 who received the Ad26.COV2.S COVID-19 vaccine or a placebo. The CDR3 reads CASKDRLEQYF. For the CDR3, the DNA is TGTGCCAGCAAGGACAGACTCGAGCAGTACTTC.